The clone carrying this T cell receptor (beta chain) came up many times. Libraries of TCR beta came from iRepertoire HTBI primers plus Arm-PCR of CDR3 regions. Via MiXCR, TCRdb re-called the multiplex PCR reads, giving one row per CDR3 protein. In the table there are hundreds of thousands of distinct CDR3 sequences, around 12% of which are singletons. These data are taken from a study of regulatory T cells in long-lasting Graves disease. The time point: newly diagnosed GD, antithyroid drugs for less than 3 months. Preparation of the TCR library used RNA extracted from PBMCs. The CDR3 runs to 13 residues. The data also belong to a second study, concerning T cells in Graves' hyperthyroidism and ophthalmopathy.

V is TRBV12-3 or TRBV12-4 and J is TRBJ1-2; D is ambiguous. Sequencing was performed on peripheral blood mononuclear cells (PBMCs), taken at new diagnosis, from a patient treated with antithyroid drugs. The receptor was isolated from a woman aged 25 to 39 with Graves disease. CDR3 in amino acids: CAVAKNSLYGYTF. CDR3 bases: TGTGCGGTAGCCAAAAACAGTCTTTATGGCTACACCTTC.